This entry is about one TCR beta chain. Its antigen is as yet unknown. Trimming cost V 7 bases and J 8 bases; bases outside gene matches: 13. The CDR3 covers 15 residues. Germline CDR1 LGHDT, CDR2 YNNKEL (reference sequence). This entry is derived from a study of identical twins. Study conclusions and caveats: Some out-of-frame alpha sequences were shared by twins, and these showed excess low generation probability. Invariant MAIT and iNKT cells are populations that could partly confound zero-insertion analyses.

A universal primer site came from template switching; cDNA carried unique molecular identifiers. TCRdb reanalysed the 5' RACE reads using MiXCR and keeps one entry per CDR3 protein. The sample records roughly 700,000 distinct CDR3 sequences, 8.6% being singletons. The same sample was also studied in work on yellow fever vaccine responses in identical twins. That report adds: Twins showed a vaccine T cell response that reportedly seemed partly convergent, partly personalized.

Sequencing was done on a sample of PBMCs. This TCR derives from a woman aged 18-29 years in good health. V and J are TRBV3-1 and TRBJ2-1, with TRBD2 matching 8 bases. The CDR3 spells CASKLEGGRLDEQFF. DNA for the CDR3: TGTGCCAGCAAGCTTGAAGGCGGGAGGTTGGATGAGCAGTTCTTC.